Each of the 13 T cell receptor beta chains below was sequenced from the same sample in a study of cytomegalovirus exposure and HLA in healthy donors. The PCR contained 60 Vbeta and 13 Jbeta primers. The data were produced by immunoSEQ multiplex PCR, yet TCRdb's version contains in-frame clones alone and is incomplete. The table lists roughly 86,000 clones, about two thirds of them singletons, with approximately 8.9% in the top ten. The sequenced sample was PBMCs. The receptors derive from a man between 60 and 75 years old in good health and CMV-seronegative.

There are a few counts of this clone. The gene calls are TRBV6-5 and TRBJ2-1; TRBD2 matches 12 bases. V lost 4 bases and J lost 8; bases outside the gene matches: 9. This CDR3 has 16 amino acids. Per germline, CDR1 MNHEY and CDR2 SVGAGI. In DNA form, the CDR3 reads TGTGCCAGCAGTTCCCTAGCGGGGGGGCGGACTGATGAGCAGTTCTTC. It translates to CASSSLAGGRTDEQFF.

The genes are TRBV5-4 and TRBJ2-5; D is unclear. Trimming pared 6 bases from V and 5 bases from J, leaving 20 bases between. CDR3 size: 15 residues. Germline V gene data show CDR1 as SGHNT and CDR2 as YYREEE (reference sequence). The CDR3 DNA sequence: TGTGCCAGCACCCCAAGGCTGACCGGCGGCGAGACCCAGTACTTC. Translation: CASTPRLTGGETQYF.

The chain recombines TRBV29-1 with TRBJ2-5, with TRBD2 matching 7 bases. The V and J ends lost 4 bases and 5 bases, in that order; junction bases with no gene match: 7. There are 13 residues in the CDR3. Germline-derived CDR1 and CDR2 are SQVTM and ANQGSEA. CDR3 coding DNA: TGCAGCGTTGGGATCGGGGGAGGGGAGACCCAGTACTTC. Translation gives CSVGIGGGETQYF.

V is TRBV7-2 and J is TRBJ1-1; 9 bases align to TRBD1. V was clipped by 5 bases and J by 7 bases; unmatched bases: 8. The germline V gene has CDR1 SGHTA and CDR2 FQGNSA. This CDR3 is built from 14 residues. The CDR3 loop reads CASSRRGDRDEAFF. The CDR3 DNA follows: TGTGCCAGCAGCCGTCGTGGGGACAGGGATGAAGCTTTCTTT.

This clone showed up just once. This sequence joins TRBV29-1 and TRBJ1-4, with TRBD1 identical over 7 bases. Germline CDR1 SQVTM, CDR2 ANQGSEA. This CDR3 comprises 13 residues. V dropped 4 bases and J dropped 13; count of bases not matched to a gene: 12. The CDR3 DNA sequence: TGCAGCGTTGGAGGACAGGCCGGATTGGGACTGTTTTTT. Protein product: CSVGGQAGLGLFF. Combining the CDR3 with reference TRBV29-1 and TRBJ1-4 gives the whole variable domain SAVISQKPSRDICQRGTSLTIQCQVDSQVTMMFWYRQQPGQSLTLIATANQGSEATYESGFVIDKFPISRPNLTFSTLTVSNMSPEDSSIYLCSVGGQAGLGLFFGSGTQLSVL.

This sequence joins TRBV6-5 and TRBJ2-1; TRBD1 matches 8 bases. V lost 7 bases, J lost 10 bases, and 12 bases stayed unmatched. Germline values: CDR1 MNHEY, CDR2 SVGAGI. This CDR3 contains 14 residues. The DNA of the CDR3 is TGTGCCAGCAAACGGGGACAGGCGATCGGGGAGCAGTTCTTC. Amino acids: CASKRGQAIGEQFF.

This chain links TRBV7-8 with TRBJ1-5; TRBD1 might be the D (6 bases). The length of the CDR3 is 14 residues. Trimming left V 5 bases short and J 4 bases short, with 12 bases between. Germline V gene data show CDR1 as SGHVS and CDR2 as FQNEAQ. CDR3 sequence (DNA): TGTGCCAGCAGCCTCGGACAGCAAAATCAGCCCCAGCATTTT. Its translation: CASSLGQQNQPQHF. The variable domain in full, with the rest retrieved from reference TRBV7-8 and TRBJ1-5, is GAGVSQSPRYKVAKRGQDVALRCDPISGHVSLFWYQQALGQGPEFLTYFQNEAQLDKSGLPSDRFFAERPEGSVSTLKIQRTQQEDSAVYLCASSLGQQNQPQHFGDGTRLSIL.

The V call is TRBV6-6, the J call TRBJ1-2; D unclear. The CDR3 has 10 amino acids. Trimming took off 8 bases at V and 1 base at J, with 2 bases between the two ends. In germline, CDR1 is MNHNY, CDR2 SVGAGI (reference sequence). The CDR3 region is CASLNYGYTF. The CDR3 nucleotides are TGTGCCAGCCTTAACTATGGCTACACCTTC.

A note on this clone: The junction and the germline gene differ at one end; a read error may be behind it. J is TRBJ2-7 and V is TRBV7-9; D is possibly TRBD1 (5 bases). The CDR3 totals 14 residues. Germline CDR1 and CDR2: SEHNR and FQNEAQ (reference sequence). The CDR3 DNA reads as TGTTCCAGCATGGGTCAGGGAAAAGGCTACGAGCAGTACTTC. Translation: CSSMGQGKGYEQYF.

V gene TRBV25-1 combines with J gene TRBJ1-6; 9 nucleotides line up with TRBD1. CDR1 is MGHDK, CDR2 SYGVNS, per germline. The trim removed 6 bases at V and 5 bases at J, leaving 11 bases unmatched. The CDR3 covers 17 residues. DNA of the CDR3: TGTGCCAGCAGCTCACCGAGGACAGGGGTGGATAATTCACCCCTCCACTTT. It codes for CASSSPRTGVDNSPLHF.

This clone appeared a single time. The chain links TRBV10-1 to TRBJ1-2, with D tentatively TRBD1 (6 bases). The CDR3 length is 13 residues. With 4 bases removed from V and 8 bases from J, the gap between germline ends came to 14 bases. The germline CDR1 and CDR2 sequences are WNHNN and SYGVQD (reference sequence). The CDR3 sequence: CASSADRTGGYTF. The DNA for the CDR3 is TGCGCCAGCAGTGCCGACAGGACTGGGGGCTACACCTTC.

V gene TRBV7-8 combines with J gene TRBJ2-2; 9 bases agree with TRBD2. CDR3 length equals 16 residues. V shed 2 bases and J 4 bases; nucleotides not matched to a gene: 5. The germline CDR1 and CDR2 sequences are SGHVS and FQNEAQ. CDR3 DNA: TGTGCCAGCAGCTTACCAATAGCGGGAGTCACCGGGGAGCTGTTTTTT. Residues: CASSLPIAGVTGELFF. The full variable domain, rest sourced from reference TRBV7-8 and TRBJ2-2, is GAGVSQSPRYKVAKRGQDVALRCDPISGHVSLFWYQQALGQGPEFLTYFQNEAQLDKSGLPSDRFFAERPEGSVSTLKIQRTQQEDSAVYLCASSLPIAGVTGELFFGEGSRLTVL.

DNA of the CDR3: TGTGCCAGCAGTGAATATGGCCCGGGGTACGAGCAGTACTTC. It encodes CASSEYGPGYEQYF. The chain carries TRBV6-1 and TRBJ2-7; maybe TRBD2 (5 bases). The CDR3 extends over 14 amino acids. Deletions cut 2 bases from V and 4 bases from J, with 12 bases between. CDR1 is MNHNS, CDR2 SASEGT, per germline.